The next 13 T cell receptor beta chains were all read from a single sample in a study of T cells after posttransplantation cyclophosphamide. TCRdb keeps only in-frame clones here, not all; method: immunoSEQ multiplex PCR. The sample records about 53,000 clones, just over 85% being singletons. The sequenced material came from PBMCs. These receptors all stem from a man aged 25 to 40 with a blood cancer, CMV-positive, and with a related stem cell donor.

The chain carries TRBV19 and TRBJ1-2, with unresolved D. The V end lost 2 bases, the J end lost 1 base, and 11 bases lay between the germline ends. The germline gives CDR1 LNHDA, CDR2 SQIVND (reference sequence). This CDR3 comprises 15 residues. In nucleotides, the CDR3 is TGTGCCAGTAGTATACCGGCGGGGAATAACTATGGCTACACCTTC. Amino acid sequence: CASSIPAGNNYGYTF.

The chain links TRBV21-1 to TRBJ2-5; the D call TRBD2 from the table was never checked on the DNA. TRBV21-1 is classified as a pseudogene. The CDR3 sequence is 16 residues long. CDR3 sequence: CASLPDKGRLEETQYF. In DNA form, the CDR3 reads TGTGCCAGCCTGCCAGATAAAGGGAGGTTGGAAGAGACCCAGTACTTC.

The chain employs TRBV5-1 and TRBJ1-1; weak D call: TRBD1 (5 bases). The V end was cut by 9 bases, the J end by 0 bases, with 15 bases between. Germline V gene data show CDR1 as SGHRS and CDR2 as YFSETQ. The CDR3 covers 14 residues. This CDR3 reads CATAGLAMNTEAFF. CDR3 sequence (DNA): TGCGCCACCGCAGGGTTAGCCATGAACACTGAAGCTTTCTTT.

CDR3 amino acids: CASSDAGNTGELFF. The CDR3 DNA reads TGTGCCAGCTCAGATGCGGGAAACACCGGGGAGCTGTTTTTT. The chain employs TRBV18 and TRBJ2-2, with D perhaps matching TRBD2 (6 bases). The V gene's germline CDR1 is KGHSH and CDR2 LQKENI. The CDR3 length is 14 residues. Trimming removed 5 bases from V and 2 bases from J, with 9 bases in between.

The chain combines TRBV5-1 with TRBJ1-1; TRBD1 matches at 7 bases. V shed 3 bases, J shed 4 bases, and the junction held 12 bases outside the gene matches. Germline V gene lookup returns CDR1 SGHRS and CDR2 YFSETQ. The CDR3 is made up of 16 amino acids. CDR3 residues: CASSSQGQFSGTEAFF. The CDR3 DNA is TGCGCCAGCAGCTCCCAGGGACAGTTTTCCGGCACTGAAGCTTTCTTT.

This clone was counted between two and nine times. The chain couples TRBV7-8 to TRBJ2-3; D is possibly TRBD2 (5 bases). The CDR3 length is 14 residues. Trimming took off 4 bases at V and 2 bases at J, with 10 bases between the two ends. From germline, CDR1 is SGHVS and CDR2 FQNEAQ. The CDR3 nucleotides read TGTGCCAGCAGCTCGACGGGAAACACAGATACGCAGTATTTT. Its protein product is CASSSTGNTDTQYF.

This clone occurred once. The chain employs TRBV18 and TRBJ2-2, with a possible D match to TRBD2 (6 bases). CDR1 is KGHSH, CDR2 LQKENI, per germline. Trimming left V 2 bases short and J 0 bases short, with 10 bases between. This CDR3 has 16 residues. The CDR3 protein is CASSPKRVTNTGELFF. The CDR3 nucleotides read TGTGCCAGCTCACCAAAGCGGGTGACGAACACCGGGGAGCTGTTTTTT. Combining the CDR3 with reference TRBV18 and TRBJ2-2 gives the whole variable domain NAGVMQNPRHLVRRRGQEARLRCSPMKGHSHVYWYRQLPEEGLKFMVYLQKENIIDESGMPKERFSAEFPKEGPSILRIQQVVRGDSAAYFCASSPKRVTNTGELFFGEGSRLTVL.

The chain is built from TRBV7-3 and TRBJ1-1; D remains ambiguous. The germline gives CDR1 SGHTA, CDR2 FQGTGA. The CDR3 is 13 residues long. V lost 3 bases and J lost 2, with 7 bases in between. In DNA form, the CDR3 reads TGTGCCAGCAGCTTCGCCAGTAACACTGAAGCTTTCTTT. Amino acid sequence: CASSFASNTEAFF.

V usage is TRBV7-2 and J usage is TRBJ2-7; 9 bases line up with TRBD2. Germline V lookup: CDR1 SGHTA, CDR2 FQGNSA. Germline trimming cut 3 bases from V and 4 bases from J; bases unmatched to any gene: 13. This CDR3 has 17 residues. In DNA, the CDR3 is TGTGCCAGCAGCTTGGGGACTAGCTCACCCGCAAGGTACGAGCAGTACTTC. It encodes CASSLGTSSPARYEQYF.

J is TRBJ2-7 and V is TRBV6-6; possibly TRBD1 for D (6 bases). V was shortened by 0 bases and J by 1 base, with 13 bases between the two germline ends. The CDR3 has 16 residues. Germline V gene lookup returns CDR1 MNHNY and CDR2 SVGAGI (reference sequence). CDR3 sequence reads: CASSYSTGHTSYEQYF. The CDR3 nucleotides read TGTGCCAGCAGTTACTCTACAGGGCACACTTCCTACGAGCAGTACTTC.

The chain joins TRBV7-8 to TRBJ1-1; possible D gene TRBD1, 5 bases. Germline CDR1 is SGHVS and CDR2 is FQNEAQ. The CDR3 consists of 14 residues. Trimming removed 6 bases from V and 8 bases from J, with 19 bases in between. The CDR3 nucleotides are TGTGCCAGCAGTTCTGGGTGGGACTGGATGGAAGCTTTCTTT. Protein product: CASSSGWDWMEAFF.

The rearrangement links TRBV4-3 to TRBJ2-1; 9 nucleotides match TRBD2. This CDR3 region has 15 residues. CDR1 is LGHNA, CDR2 YSLEER, per germline. Trimming at V came to 1 base and at J to 7 bases, leaving 5 bases not matched to a gene. The CDR3 nucleotides are TGCGCCAGCAGCCAAGGACTAGCGGTCGGTAATGAGCAGTTCTTC. Protein sequence: CASSQGLAVGNEQFF.

The chain uses TRBV27 and TRBJ1-1, with TRBD1 matching over 9 bases. Germline values: CDR1 MNHEY, CDR2 SMNVEV (reference sequence). The CDR3 length is 14 residues. Trimming cost V 5 bases and J 9 bases; bases outside gene matches: 10. Here the CDR3 DNA reads TGTGCCAGCAGTATTTTAACAGGGGGCGGGCAAGCTTTCTTT. Its protein product is CASSILTGGGQAFF.